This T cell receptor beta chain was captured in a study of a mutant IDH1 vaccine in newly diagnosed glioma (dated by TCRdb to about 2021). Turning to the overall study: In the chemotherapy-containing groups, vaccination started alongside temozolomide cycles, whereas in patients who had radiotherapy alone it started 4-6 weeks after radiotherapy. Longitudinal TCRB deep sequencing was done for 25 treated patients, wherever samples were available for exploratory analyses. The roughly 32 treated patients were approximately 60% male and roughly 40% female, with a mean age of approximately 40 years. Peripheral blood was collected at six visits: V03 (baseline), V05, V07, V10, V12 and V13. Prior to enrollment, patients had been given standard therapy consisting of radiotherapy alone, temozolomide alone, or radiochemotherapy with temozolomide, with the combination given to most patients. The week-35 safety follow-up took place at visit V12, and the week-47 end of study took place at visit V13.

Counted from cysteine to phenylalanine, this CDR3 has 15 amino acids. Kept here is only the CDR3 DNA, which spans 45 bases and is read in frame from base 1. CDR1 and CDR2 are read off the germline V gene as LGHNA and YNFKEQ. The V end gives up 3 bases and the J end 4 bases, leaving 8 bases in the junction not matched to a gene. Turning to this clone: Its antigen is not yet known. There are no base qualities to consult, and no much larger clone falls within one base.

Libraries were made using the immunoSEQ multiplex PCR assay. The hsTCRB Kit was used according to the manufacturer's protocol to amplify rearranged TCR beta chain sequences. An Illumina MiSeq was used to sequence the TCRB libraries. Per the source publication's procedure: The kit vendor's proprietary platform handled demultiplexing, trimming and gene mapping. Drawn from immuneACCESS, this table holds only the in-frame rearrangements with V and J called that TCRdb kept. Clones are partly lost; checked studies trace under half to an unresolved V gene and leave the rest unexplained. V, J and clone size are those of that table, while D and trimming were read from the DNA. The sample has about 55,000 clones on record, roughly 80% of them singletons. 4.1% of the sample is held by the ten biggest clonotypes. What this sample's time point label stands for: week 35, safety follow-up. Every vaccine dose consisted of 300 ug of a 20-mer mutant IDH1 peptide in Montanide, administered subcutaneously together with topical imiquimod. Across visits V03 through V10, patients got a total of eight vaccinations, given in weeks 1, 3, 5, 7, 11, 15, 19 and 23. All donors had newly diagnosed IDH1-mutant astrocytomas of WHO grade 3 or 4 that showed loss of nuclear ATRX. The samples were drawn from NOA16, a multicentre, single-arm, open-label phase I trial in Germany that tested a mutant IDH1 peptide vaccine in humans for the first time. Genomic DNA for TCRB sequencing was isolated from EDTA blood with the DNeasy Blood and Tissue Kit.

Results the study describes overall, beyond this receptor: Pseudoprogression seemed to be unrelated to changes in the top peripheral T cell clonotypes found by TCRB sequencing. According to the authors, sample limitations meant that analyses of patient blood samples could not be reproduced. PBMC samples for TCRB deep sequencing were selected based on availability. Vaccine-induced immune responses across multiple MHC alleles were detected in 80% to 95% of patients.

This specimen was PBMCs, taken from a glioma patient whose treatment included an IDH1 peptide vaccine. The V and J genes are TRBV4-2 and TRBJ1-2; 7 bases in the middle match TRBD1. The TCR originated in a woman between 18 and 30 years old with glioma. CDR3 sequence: CASSQGGQARYGYTF. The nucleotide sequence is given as TGTGCCAGCAGCCAGGGTGGACAGGCCCGCTATGGCTACACCTTC.